Each of the 5 T cell receptor beta chains below was sequenced from the same sample in a study of blood T cell repertoires in COVID-19. TCRdb keeps only in-frame clones here, not all; method: immunoSEQ multiplex PCR. Of some 130,000 clones in the sample, 75% to 90% were seen once. The source material was peripheral blood. These receptors all come from a man aged 50 or older with active or convalescent COVID-19.

Only a few counts were recorded for this clone. V is TRBV25-1 and J is TRBJ2-4; 7 nucleotides line up with TRBD2. The CDR3 extends over 15 amino acids. Germline CDR1 MGHDK, CDR2 SYGVNS. J gave up 3 bases and V 1 base, and 3 bases lay outside the gene matches. The CDR3 coding sequence is TGTGCCAGCAGTGAATTCAGCGGGAACAAAAACATTCAGTACTTC. Translation: CASSEFSGNKNIQYF.

The table lists this clone with a few counts. CDR3 loop: CASSLLQIQGSYEQYF. The DNA for the CDR3 is TGTGCCAGCAGTCTACTACAAATACAGGGCTCCTACGAGCAGTACTTC. The rearrangement joins TRBV28 to TRBJ2-7; D may be TRBD1 (6 bases). Trimming took 5 bases from V and 0 from J, leaving 17 bases between them. CDR1 is MDHEN and CDR2 is SYDVKM in the germline V gene. The CDR3 contains 16 residues.

The rearrangement uses TRBV7-5 and TRBJ2-2; TRBD1 reflects the table's D call only, with no check against the DNA. TRBV7-5 is recorded as a pseudogene. This CDR3 has 17 residues. CDR3 residues: CVRSLRLGAANTGELFF. The CDR3 bases are TGTGTCAGAAGCTTACGGCTGGGGGCGGCGAACACCGGGGAGCTGTTTTTT.

The chain recombines TRBV23-1 with TRBJ1-1; no reliable D call. TRBV23-1 is an ORF, and what it does is uncertain. Deletions cut 8 bases from V and 1 base from J, with 8 bases between. This CDR3 region has 12 residues. The CDR3 is CASRYENTEAFF. CDR3 DNA: TGCGCCAGCCGCTACGAGAACACTGAAGCTTTCTTT.

The rearrangement uses TRBV4-1 and TRBJ1-4; 7 bases agree with TRBD1. CDR3 size: 18 residues. V trimming: 0 bases; J trimming: 7 bases; junction bases outside the gene matches: 14. Germline CDR1 is MGHRA and CDR2 is YSYEKL. CDR3 DNA sequence: TGCGCCAGCAGCCAAGATTGGACAAGGGGGCCTCTGTCTGAAAAACTGTTTTTT. Translation gives CASSQDWTRGPLSEKLFF.